This T cell receptor (beta chain) originates from a study of T cell repertoires in cytomegalovirus infection. The V gene's germline CDR1 is MNHGY and CDR2 SAAAGT. The CDR3 consists of 15 residues. V trimming: 2 bases; J trimming: 5 bases; junction bases outside the gene matches: 6. This clonotype turned up a few times. Its antigen is unknown. Regarding the study as a whole: Summed public TCR beta family frequency identified CMV carriers bearing the relevant HLA. There were HLA-C-restricted CMV-specific TCR beta clonotypes dominating the ex vivo response.

TCRdb ran MiXCR on the reads and lists one entry per CDR3 protein. The data show 290,000 or so distinct CDR3 sequences, around 10% seen once. This chain connects TRBV6-8 to TRBJ2-3; 8 bases map to TRBD2. The sequenced sample consisted of PBMCs. The receptor was derived from a human donor in good health (CMV status not recorded). Some clones in this sample may be carry-over from other donors' samples. For the CDR3, the DNA is TGTGCCAGCAGTTACCGGGTTAGCGGGGTAGATACGCAGTATTTT. Its translation is CASSYRVSGVDTQYF.